The sequence of this TCR beta chain was determined in a study of response to subunit inactivated influenza vaccine. In regard to this clonotype: Its specificity is unknown.

Study-wide results and limits: That few new T cells are recruited by each seasonal influenza vaccination was the authors' suggestion.

The germline V and J ends were trimmed by 8 bases and 6 bases, with 11 bases remaining between them. Germline V gene data show CDR1 as SQVTM and CDR2 as ANQGSEA. The CDR3 runs to 11 residues. Via MiXCR, TCRdb re-called the RT-PCR reads, giving one row per CDR3 protein. Among hundreds of thousands of distinct CDR3 sequences listed, 15% to 17% were seen once. The sequence was obtained from a man aged 50-60 years who received an inactivated influenza vaccine. The sample consisted of PBMCs from blood, taken 11 to 12 days after vaccination. The rearrangement uses TRBV29-1 and TRBJ2-4; a weak D match, TRBD1 (6 bases). The CDR3 DNA sequence: TGCAGCTTCGCGGACAGAAACATTCAGTACTTC. Translated, it gives CSFADRNIQYF.